This TCR beta chain appears in the sequencing data of a study of T cells in localized non-small cell lung cancer (TCRdb year 2020). At the level of the whole study: The study examined T cell repertoires in 236 patients with early-stage NSCLC and compared tumors with uninvolved tumor-adjacent lungs. All 240 or so NSCLC patients in the cohort were treatment-naive and had localized lung tumors that were resected. A mean age of around 66 years was recorded for the NSCLC patients, of whom more than 120 were male and some 100 were female. Findings and caveats that apply to the study as a whole: Multi-region tumor sequencing was not performed, so intratumor heterogeneity could not be excluded. Uninvolved tumor-adjacent lung showed the highest T cell clonality, higher than tumor, which suggests more focused antigenic responses in the uninvolved tumor-adjacent lung. Because the study design was exploratory, TCR variables were selected using unadjusted p-values without false-discovery rate correction. Longer overall survival was associated with higher T cell density in blood, whereas shorter survival was associated with higher clonality in adjacent lung. A median of about 50 of the top 100 tumor clones turned up in the paired uninvolved adjacent lung, and roughly 28 of those clones also ranked among the top 100 of that same adjacent lung.

A note on this clone: It lacks a known antigen. Qualities for individual bases were not recorded, and no much larger clone is one base off.

At diagnosis, tumor, uninvolved tumor-adjacent lung and peripheral blood were collected and then preserved as a mix of FFPE and fresh-frozen material. For TCR repertoire profiling, blood samples were analyzed in the form of peripheral blood mononuclear cells. There are 12 amino acids in the CDR3, from cysteine to phenylalanine inclusive. The DNA shown is the 36-base CDR3, in frame from base 1. Taken from the germline V gene, the CDR1 and CDR2 loops are SGHRS and YFSETQ. Deletion took 4 bases off V and 9 bases off J, with a span of 11 bases between the germline ends. The immunoSEQ Assay was used to sequence TCR beta CDR3 regions from DNA. On the study's bioinformatics: To compute T cell density, TCR beta template counts were normalized to usable DNA, which was estimated by amplifying housekeeping genes. Richness was estimated using the preseqR package, with extrapolation to 400,000 templates for PBMC samples and to 120,000 templates for tissue samples. Clonality was calculated as one minus Pielou's evenness. Tissue-enriched TCRs were identified by differential abundance testing using productive amino-acid clonotypes, minimum total count 5 and alpha 0.1. Repertoire overlap between compartments was quantified with the Jaccard Index and Morisita Overlap Index. TCR beta CDR3s were clustered by GLIPH together with public tetramer-defined viral CDR3s, and at least three viral sequences plus V-gene enrichment were required for viral motifs. Imported from immuneACCESS, the table was reduced by TCRdb to in-frame sequences with V and J called. These copies leave out some clones; in studies compared against another copy, an unresolved V gene accounts for under half, and the cause of the remainder is not known. D and trimming come from the DNA, and the V and J calls and clone size come from that table. In all, the sample holds some 64,000 clones, and 90% of those were seen once. Of the sample, approximately 2% falls within the top ten clones.

The starting material was peripheral blood, obtained before any cancer treatment. Recombination linked TRBV5-1 to TRBJ2-1; confidence is insufficient to name the D gene. This receptor was obtained from a woman aged 35-75 years with stage I lung adenocarcinoma. The CDR3 protein is CASSPTAGEQFF. The nucleotides read TGCGCCAGCAGCCCTACAGCTGGTGAGCAGTTCTTC.